The present TCR beta chain was sequenced within a study of T cells in Graves' hyperthyroidism and ophthalmopathy. Study in general: Blood was drawn when the patient was first diagnosed and still untreated.

Study outcomes and limitations: Before onset, by a median of around 6.1 months, the model predicted ophthalmopathy.

This clonotype was detected only a few times. Its matching antigen is unknown. The authors obtained PBMCs from roughly 9.7 ml of fresh peripheral blood. After removal of 3 bases from V and 6 bases from J, the junction contained 9 bases not matched to a gene. CDR3 length: 15 residues. Germline CDR1 and CDR2: SGHRS and YFSETQ. Amplified TCR beta CDR3 regions came from RNA transcripts. The primer set for the first-round RT-PCR of the TCR CDR3 was HTBI. TCRdb re-analysed the multiplex PCR reads in MiXCR, keeping a single row per CDR3 protein. The sample carries approximately 600,000 distinct CDR3 sequences, less than 25% recorded once.

The clonotype was recovered from a man aged 25 to 40 with Graves' ophthalmopathy. The V gene is TRBV5-1, the J gene TRBJ1-1; 9 nucleotides match TRBD1. The sequenced sample consisted of blood. The CDR3: CASSSSQGAGAEAFF. The CDR3 nucleotides are TGCGCCAGCAGCTCCTCACAGGGGGCTGGCGCTGAAGCTTTCTTT.